This paragraph reports one T cell receptor (beta chain). Its cognate antigen has yet to be identified. Nothing much larger sits one base from this clone, and base qualities are not available. This record comes from a study of shared clonotypes between healthy human individuals (dated by TCRdb to the early 2020s). Study-wide context: A few men and a couple of women, aged 18 to 49 years, made up the cohort. Per donor, three plates each were used for CD4 naive and CD4 memory, two for CD8 naive, and one for CD8 memory. The study deeply sequenced blood TCR repertoires of about 5 healthy adults to estimate repertoire size and the extent of clonotype sharing between individuals. To increase sequencing depth and limit assay-specific biases, TCR repertoire library preparation and sequencing were carried out by different laboratories using diverse techniques. Leukapheresis yielded between about 0.85 and 9 billion PBMCs per donor.

CD8 naive samples consisted of CD45RO-negative cells that were positively selected for CCR7, yielding a CD45RA+CCR7+ population without TemRA cells. Donors were healthy HIV-negative adults with no recently reported acute infections or vaccinations. Every donor was a Caucasian adult residing in Nashville, Tennessee, USA. After blood collection by leukapheresis, PBMCs were isolated using Ficoll-Histopaque density gradient centrifugation and then cryopreserved in the vapor phase of liquid nitrogen. Purity and quantity of every magnetically sorted T cell population were checked by analytical flow cytometry. Genomic DNA was isolated from every sorted fraction and measured by UV absorbance on a Nanodrop 2000c. Using the deep immunoSEQ assay, TCR CDR3 regions were amplified from genomic DNA by multiplex PCR. Extracted genomic DNA from each cell subset was spread evenly across all wells of several immunoSEQ 96-well plates, with each plate serving as a replicate. For sorted subsets, 200 to 250 ng of genomic DNA, equivalent to 25,000 to 35,000 T cell genomes, went into each replicate PCR. The purified libraries were quantified using a Qubit 3.0 fluorometer, sized with a Bioanalyzer 2100, and then quantified again using the KAPA Library Quantification kit. A separate single-read 150-cycle Illumina NextSeq 550 flow cell was used to sequence each immunoSEQ 96-well plate. On the authors' methods: The immunoSEQ output contained only junctional sequences without quality scores, so filtering could not match that applied to full-length reads. Sequences were annotated with PyIR, a Python wrapper for IgBLAST v1.9, and V/J genes and CDR3 were assigned using IMGT germline references. Reads were filtered out if the reads had weak V/J assignments (E-value above 1e-6), no CDR3, stop codons, out-of-frame junctions, or ambiguous translated residues. V3J clonotypes were defined as sequences sharing the same inferred V gene, J gene, and CDR3 amino acid sequence. Percentage overlap between repertoires was computed as shared unique clonotypes divided by the size of the smaller repertoire. Richness of each repertoire was evaluated using RTK rarefaction, the Chao1 estimator, and Recon v2.1 estimates of unobserved clonotypes. For all TCRbeta clonotypes obtained by the gDNA method from several donors, generation probabilities were computed with OLGA. TCRdb re-hosts the immuneACCESS table, in-frame sequences only. Its copies lack some clones; in the studies checked, an unresolved V gene accounts for under half of them, and the cause for the rest is not known. V, J and clone size reflect that table, while D and trimming were determined from the DNA. The sample yields fewer than 700,000 clones; roughly 96% were counted once. 0.11% of the sample is taken by the ten largest.

What the study reported, not specific to this receptor: Because the study included only a small number of donors, the genetic and exposure-history diversity represented was limited. Approximately 5% of naive CD4, approximately 3.7% of naive CD8, roughly 2.5% of memory CD4, and 0.4% of memory CD8 clonotypes were shared across several donors. Clonotypes shared by all four sorted-subset donors showed higher generation probabilities than non-shared clonotypes. Naive subsets generally had larger estimated clonotype richness than memory subsets. Pairwise subsampling indicated that sequencing depth was expected to affect the degree of clonotype sharing among donors. Incomplete sequencing was indicated by rarefaction of sorted-subset datasets, despite the large sequencing depth. Sampling was restricted to blood, and TCR repertoires in tissues likely differ from the TCR repertoires found in blood.

CDR1 SGHNT and CDR2 YYREEE were looked up in the germline V gene (reference sequence). V loses 4 bases at its end and J loses 5 bases; junction bases beyond the gene matches: 3. Including the terminal cysteine and phenylalanine, the CDR3 comprises 12 residues. The entry retains the CDR3 DNA only, 36 bases that are in frame from base 1. The sequencing sample was made of naive CD8+ T cells sorted from blood. In light of the paper, this sample's cell subset or site label describes: CD45RA+CCR7+. This sequence originates from a woman in her twenties or thirties in good health. The sequence is built from TRBV5-4 and TRBJ2-7; 7 central nucleotides agree with TRBD1. The DNA reads as follows: TGTGCCAGCAGCCCCGGGACAGACGAGCAGTACTTC. Translated, it reads CASSPGTDEQYF.